This TCR beta chain is from a study of T cell repertoires in breast cancer. Unpaired genes were suppressed by blocking oligonucleotides during a second nested PCR. TCRdb redid the calling of the emulsion pairing reads with MiXCR, one entry per CDR3 protein. The repertoire has around 43,000 distinct CDR3 sequences, under 50% of them found once; the top ten carry about 60%. An expanded emulsion RT-PCR with primers for all TCR V genes paired CD8+ T cell chains. The CDR3 is 13 residues long. Germline V gene data show CDR1 as SGHTA and CDR2 as FQGTGA. With 5 bases removed from V and 3 bases from J, the gap between germline ends came to 10 bases. Only a few counts were recorded for this clonotype.

The gene calls are TRBV7-3 and TRBJ2-5; D might be TRBD2 (7 bases). Sequencing was carried out using CD8+ T cells. The source of this sequence is a pool of human donors with breast cancer or a healthy control (not recorded which). The CDR3 DNA reads TGTGCCAGCAGCGGGGGGGCCGAAGAGACCCAGTACTTC. Amino acid sequence: CASSGGAEETQYF.